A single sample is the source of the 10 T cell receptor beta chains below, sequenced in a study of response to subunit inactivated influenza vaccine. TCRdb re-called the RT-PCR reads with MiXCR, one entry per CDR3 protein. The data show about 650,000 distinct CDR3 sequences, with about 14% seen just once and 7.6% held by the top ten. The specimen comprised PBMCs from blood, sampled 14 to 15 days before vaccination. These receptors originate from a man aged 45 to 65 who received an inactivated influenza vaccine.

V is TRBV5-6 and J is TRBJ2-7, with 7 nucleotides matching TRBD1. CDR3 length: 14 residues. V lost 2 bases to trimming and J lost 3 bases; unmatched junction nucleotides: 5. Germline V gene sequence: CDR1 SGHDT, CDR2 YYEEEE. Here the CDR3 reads CASSLIGQDYEQYF. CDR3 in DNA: TGTGCCAGCAGCTTAATCGGACAGGACTACGAGCAGTACTTC.

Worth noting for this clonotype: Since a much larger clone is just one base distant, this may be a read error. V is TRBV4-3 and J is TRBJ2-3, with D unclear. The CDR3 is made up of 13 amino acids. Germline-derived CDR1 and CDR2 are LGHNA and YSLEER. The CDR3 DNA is TGCGCCAGCATCCAACTCTATGCGGATACGCAGTATTTT. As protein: CASIQLYADTQYF.

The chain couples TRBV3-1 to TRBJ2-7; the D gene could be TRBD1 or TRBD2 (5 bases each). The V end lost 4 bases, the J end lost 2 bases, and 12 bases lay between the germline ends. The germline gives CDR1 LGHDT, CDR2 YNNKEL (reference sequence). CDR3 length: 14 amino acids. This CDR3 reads CASSRGAGTYEQYF. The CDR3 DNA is TGTGCCAGCAGCCGAGGGGCAGGTACCTACGAGCAGTACTTC.

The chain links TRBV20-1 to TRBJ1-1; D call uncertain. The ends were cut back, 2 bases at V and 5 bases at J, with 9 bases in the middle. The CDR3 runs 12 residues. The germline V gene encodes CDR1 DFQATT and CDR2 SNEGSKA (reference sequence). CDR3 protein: CSARSPVTEAFF. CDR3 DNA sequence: TGCAGTGCTAGATCTCCGGTGACTGAAGCTTTCTTT.

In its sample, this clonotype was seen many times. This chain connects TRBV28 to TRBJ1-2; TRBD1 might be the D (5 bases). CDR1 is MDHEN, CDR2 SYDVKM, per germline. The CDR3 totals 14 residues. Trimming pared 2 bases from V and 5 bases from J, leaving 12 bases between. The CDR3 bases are TGTGCCAGCAGTTTACCCCAGGGTATTTATGGCTACACCTTC. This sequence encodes CASSLPQGIYGYTF.

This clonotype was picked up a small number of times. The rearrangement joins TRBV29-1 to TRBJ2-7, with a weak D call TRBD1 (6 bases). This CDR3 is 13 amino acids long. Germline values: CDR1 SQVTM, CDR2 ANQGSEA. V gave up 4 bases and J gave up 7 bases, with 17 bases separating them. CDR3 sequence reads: CSVALERQGEQYF. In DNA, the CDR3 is TGCAGCGTTGCATTGGAACGCCAGGGGGAGCAGTACTTC.

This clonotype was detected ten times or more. The CDR3 loop is CASSSYSGNTIYF. The DNA for the CDR3 is TGTGCCAGCAGCTCCTACTCTGGAAACACCATATATTTT. The chain links TRBV7-2 to TRBJ1-3; D call uncertain. This CDR3 spans 13 amino acids. The ends were cut back, 4 bases at V and 0 bases at J, with 4 bases in the middle. Germline V lookup: CDR1 SGHTA, CDR2 FQGNSA. The complete variable domain, with remaining parts taken from reference TRBV7-2 and TRBJ1-3, reads GAGVSQSPSNKVTEKGKDVELRCDPISGHTALYWYRQSLGQGLEFLIYFQGNSAPDKSGLPSDRFSAERTGGSVSTLTIQRTQQEDSAVYLCASSSYSGNTIYFGEGSWLTVV.

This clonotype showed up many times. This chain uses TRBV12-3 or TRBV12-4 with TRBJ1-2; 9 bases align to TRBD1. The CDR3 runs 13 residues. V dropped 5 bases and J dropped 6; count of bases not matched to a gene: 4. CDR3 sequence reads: CASSVRDRDGYTF. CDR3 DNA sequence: TGTGCCAGCAGTGTCCGGGACAGGGATGGCTACACCTTC.

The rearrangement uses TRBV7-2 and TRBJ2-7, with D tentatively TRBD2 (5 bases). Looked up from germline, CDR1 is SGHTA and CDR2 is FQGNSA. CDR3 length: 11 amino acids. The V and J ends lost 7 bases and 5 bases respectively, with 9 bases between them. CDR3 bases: TGTGCCAGCACTTCACTAGACGAGCAGTACTTC. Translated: CASTSLDEQYF.

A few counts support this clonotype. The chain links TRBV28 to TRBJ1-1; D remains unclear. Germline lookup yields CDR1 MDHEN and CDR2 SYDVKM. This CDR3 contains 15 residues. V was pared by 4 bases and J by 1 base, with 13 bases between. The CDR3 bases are TGTGCCAGCAGTTCCGTCCCCCTTGGGAACACTGAAGCTTTCTTT. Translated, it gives CASSSVPLGNTEAFF.